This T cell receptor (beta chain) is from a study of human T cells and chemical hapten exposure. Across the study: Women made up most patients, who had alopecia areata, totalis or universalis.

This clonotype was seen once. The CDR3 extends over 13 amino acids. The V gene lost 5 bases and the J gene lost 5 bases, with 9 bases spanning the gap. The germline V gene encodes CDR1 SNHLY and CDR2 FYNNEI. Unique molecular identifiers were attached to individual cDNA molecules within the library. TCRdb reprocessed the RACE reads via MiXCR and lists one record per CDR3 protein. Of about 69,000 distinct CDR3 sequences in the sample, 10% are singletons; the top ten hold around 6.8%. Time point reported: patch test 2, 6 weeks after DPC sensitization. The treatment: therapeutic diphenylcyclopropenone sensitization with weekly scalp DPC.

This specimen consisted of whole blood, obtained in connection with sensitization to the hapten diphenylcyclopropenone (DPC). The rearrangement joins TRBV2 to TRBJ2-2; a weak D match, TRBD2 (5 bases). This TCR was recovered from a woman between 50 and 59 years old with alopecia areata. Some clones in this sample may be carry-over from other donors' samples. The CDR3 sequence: CASSPEGTGELFF. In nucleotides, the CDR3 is TGTGCCAGCAGTCCCGAGGGTACCGGGGAGCTGTTTTTT.